These 10 T cell receptor beta chains were all obtained from the same sample, sequenced in a study. Sequencing used immunoSEQ multiplex PCR; TCRdb keeps in-frame clones, though not all of them. The sample lists about 68,000 clones, 80% to 95% occurring once. The specimen was PBMCs. The receptors were sampled from a man aged 35 to 55 with rheumatoid arthritis.

The chain has TRBV7-3 and TRBJ2-7; 14 bases are shared with TRBD2. With V trimmed by 3 bases and J by 4 bases, 2 bases remained unmatched. This CDR3 contains 15 residues. Looked up from germline, CDR1 is SGHTA and CDR2 is FQGTGA. In DNA, the CDR3 is TGTGCCAGCAGCTTCGGGACTAGCGGGAGTTACGAGCAGTACTTC. As protein: CASSFGTSGSYEQYF.

This chain links TRBV13 with TRBJ1-1, with 11 bases lining up with TRBD1. Germline CDR1 PRHDT, CDR2 FYEKMQ (reference sequence). The CDR3 has 16 amino acids. V lost 3 bases to trimming and J lost 5 bases; unmatched junction nucleotides: 8. DNA for the CDR3: TGTGCCAGCAGCTTCGGACAGGGGGCCTTGGGGACTGAAGCTTTCTTT. Protein product: CASSFGQGALGTEAFF.

The genes are TRBV6-5 and TRBJ1-5, with D perhaps TRBD1 (5 bases). Looked up from germline, CDR1 is MNHEY and CDR2 is SVGAGI. V gave up 6 bases and J gave up 3 bases, with 15 bases separating them. The CDR3 is 15 residues long. CDR3: CASRRGTGVNQPQHF. The CDR3 coding sequence is TGTGCCAGCAGACGCGGAACAGGAGTCAATCAGCCCCAGCATTTT.

The rearrangement uses TRBV19 and TRBJ1-2; 7 bases are shared with TRBD1. CDR1 LNHDA and CDR2 SQIVND come from the germline V gene (reference sequence). This CDR3 is 13 amino acids long. The trim removed 5 bases at V and 7 bases at J, leaving 7 bases unmatched. The DNA for the CDR3 is TGTGCCAGTAGTGTAACAGGGGATGCTGGCTACACCTTC. Translation: CASSVTGDAGYTF.

The chain combines TRBV2 with TRBJ2-1; 7 bases fit TRBD2. The trim removed 3 bases at V and 10 bases at J, leaving 6 bases unmatched. CDR1 is SNHLY and CDR2 is FYNNEI in the germline V gene. The CDR3 covers 13 residues. The CDR3 DNA reads TGTGCCAGCAGTGAGGAAACTAGCGACGAGCAGTTCTTC. This encodes CASSEETSDEQFF.

J is TRBJ2-5 and V is TRBV14; D is tentatively TRBD1 or TRBD2 (6 bases each). The CDR3 contains 17 residues. Trimming removed 1 base at V and 5 bases at J, with 20 bases between. Germline V CDR1 and CDR2: SGHDN, FVKESK. CDR3 sequence: CASSQGRGRQFVETQYF. The CDR3 nucleotides read TGTGCCAGCAGCCAAGGAAGGGGGAGGCAGTTCGTGGAGACCCAGTACTTC.

The chain has TRBV5-1 and TRBJ2-3, with TRBD2 matching 15 bases. V shed 0 bases and J 2 bases; nucleotides not matched to a gene: 4. The CDR3 has 18 residues. Germline CDR1 and CDR2: SGHRS and YFSETQ. In DNA, the CDR3 is TGCGCCAGCAGCTTGGGGACTAGCGGGGGGGCAGCCACAGATACGCAGTATTTT. As protein: CASSLGTSGGAATDTQYF. The whole variable domain, filled in from reference TRBV5-1 and TRBJ2-3, reads KAGVTQTPRYLIKTRGQQVTLSCSPISGHRSVSWYQQTPGQGLQFLFEYFSETQRNKGNFPGRFSGRQFSNSRSEMNVSTLELGDSALYLCASSLGTSGGAATDTQYFGPGTRLTVL.

The chain carries TRBV27 and TRBJ2-1, with TRBD2 identical over 10 bases. CDR3 length equals 13 residues. The germline V gene encodes CDR1 MNHEY and CDR2 SMNVEV (reference sequence). J was trimmed by 9 bases and V by 2 bases; bases with no gene match: 1. This chain's CDR3 is CASSLTSGIEQFF. The CDR3 nucleotides are TGTGCCAGCAGTTTAACTAGCGGGATTGAGCAGTTCTTC.

The chain recombines TRBV9 with TRBJ2-5, with D perhaps TRBD2 (6 bases). The CDR3 is made up of 13 amino acids. Trimming removed 4 bases from V and 5 bases from J, with 12 bases in between. Per germline, CDR1 SGDLS and CDR2 YYNGEE. CDR3 nucleotides: TGTGCCAGCAGCCCACCGGGGGTCGAGACCCAGTACTTC. Amino acids: CASSPPGVETQYF.

This CDR3 is CASSQDLTADEQFF. The CDR3 coding sequence is TGTGCCAGCAGCCAAGATCTTACTGCGGATGAGCAGTTCTTC. The chain is built from TRBV3-1 (or the pseudogene TRBV3-2) and TRBJ2-1; D is unclear. The V gene lost 0 bases and the J gene lost 8 bases, with 11 bases spanning the gap. This CDR3 contains 14 residues. CDR1 and CDR2 (germline): LGHDT, YNNKEL (reference sequence).